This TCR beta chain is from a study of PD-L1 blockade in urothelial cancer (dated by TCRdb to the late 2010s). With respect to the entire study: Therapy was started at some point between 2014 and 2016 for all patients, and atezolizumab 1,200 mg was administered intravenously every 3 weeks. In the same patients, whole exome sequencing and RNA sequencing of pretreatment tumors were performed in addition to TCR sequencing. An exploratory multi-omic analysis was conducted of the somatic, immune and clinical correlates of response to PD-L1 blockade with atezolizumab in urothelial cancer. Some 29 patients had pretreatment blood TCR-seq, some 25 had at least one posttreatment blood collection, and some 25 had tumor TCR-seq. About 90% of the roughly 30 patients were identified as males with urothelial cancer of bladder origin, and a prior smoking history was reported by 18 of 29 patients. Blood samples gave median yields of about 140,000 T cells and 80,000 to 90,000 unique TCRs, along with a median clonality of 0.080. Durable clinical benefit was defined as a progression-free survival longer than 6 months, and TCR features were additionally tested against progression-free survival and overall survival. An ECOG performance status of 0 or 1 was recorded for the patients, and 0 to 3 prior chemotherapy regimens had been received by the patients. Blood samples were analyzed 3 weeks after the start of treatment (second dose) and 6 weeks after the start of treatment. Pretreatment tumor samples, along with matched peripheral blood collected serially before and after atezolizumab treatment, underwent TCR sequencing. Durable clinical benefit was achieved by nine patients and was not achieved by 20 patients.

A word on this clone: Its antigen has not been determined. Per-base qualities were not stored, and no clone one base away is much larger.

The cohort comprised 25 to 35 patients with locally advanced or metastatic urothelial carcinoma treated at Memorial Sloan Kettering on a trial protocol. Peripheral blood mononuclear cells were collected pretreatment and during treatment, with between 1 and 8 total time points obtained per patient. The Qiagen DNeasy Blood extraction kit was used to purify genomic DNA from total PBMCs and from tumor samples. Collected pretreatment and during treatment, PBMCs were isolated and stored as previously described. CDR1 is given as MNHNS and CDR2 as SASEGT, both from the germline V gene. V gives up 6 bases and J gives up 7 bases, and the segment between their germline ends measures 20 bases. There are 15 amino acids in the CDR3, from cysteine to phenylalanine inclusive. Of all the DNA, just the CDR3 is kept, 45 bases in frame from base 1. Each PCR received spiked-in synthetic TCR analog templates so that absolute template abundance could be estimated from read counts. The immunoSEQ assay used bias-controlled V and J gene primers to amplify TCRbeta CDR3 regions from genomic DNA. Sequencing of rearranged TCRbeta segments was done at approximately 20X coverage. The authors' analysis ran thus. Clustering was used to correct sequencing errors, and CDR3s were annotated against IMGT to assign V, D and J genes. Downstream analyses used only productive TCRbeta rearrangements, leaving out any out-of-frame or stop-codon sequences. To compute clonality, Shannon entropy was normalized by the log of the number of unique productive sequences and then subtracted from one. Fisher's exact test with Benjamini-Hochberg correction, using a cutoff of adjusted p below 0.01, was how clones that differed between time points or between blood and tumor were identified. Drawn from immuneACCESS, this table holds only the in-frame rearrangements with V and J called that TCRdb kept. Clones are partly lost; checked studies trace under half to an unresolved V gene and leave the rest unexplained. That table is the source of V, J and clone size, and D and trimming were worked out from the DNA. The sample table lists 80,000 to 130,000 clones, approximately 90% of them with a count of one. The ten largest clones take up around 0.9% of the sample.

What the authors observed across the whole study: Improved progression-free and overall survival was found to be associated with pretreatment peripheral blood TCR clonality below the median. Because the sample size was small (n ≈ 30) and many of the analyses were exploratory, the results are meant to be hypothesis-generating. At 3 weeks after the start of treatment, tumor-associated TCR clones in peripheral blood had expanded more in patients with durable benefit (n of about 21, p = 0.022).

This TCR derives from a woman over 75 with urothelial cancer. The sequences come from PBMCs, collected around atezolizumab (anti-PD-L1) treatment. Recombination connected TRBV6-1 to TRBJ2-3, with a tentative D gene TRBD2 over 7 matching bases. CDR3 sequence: CASRGGDGGLYTQYF. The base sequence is TGTGCCAGCAGGGGCGGCGACGGGGGGCTTTATACGCAGTATTTT.